This TCR beta chain was obtained from a study of blood T cell repertoires in COVID-19. The wider study: T cells, B-cell-depleted T cells, or PBMCs provided the cDNA or gDNA that served as material.

The protocol was immunoSEQ multiplex PCR, while the TCRdb copy is restricted to in-frame clones and leaves out a portion. The sample lists 250,000 to 300,000 clones, 85% to 90% seen once, with approximately 3.3% in the top ten. V shed 5 bases, J shed 0 bases, and the junction held 18 bases outside the gene matches. CDR3 length: 18 amino acids. Germline V gives CDR1 GTSNPN, CDR2 SVGIG (reference sequence). The chain has TRBV30 and TRBJ1-1; TRBD1 matches 7 bases. The sequenced sample consisted of peripheral blood. This receptor was obtained from a woman aged 35 to 49 with acute or convalescent COVID-19. The CDR3 nucleotides are TGTGCCTGGGTGGGACAGTCGACCTTCTTAGGGGTGAACACTGAAGCTTTCTTT. Residues: CAWVGQSTFLGVNTEAFF. Complete variable domain (other parts from reference TRBV30 and TRBJ1-1): SQTIHQWPATLVQPVGSPLSLECTVEGTSNPNLYWYRQAAGRGLQLLFYSVGIGQISSEVPQNLSASRPQDRQFILSSKKLLLSDSGFYLCAWVGQSTFLGVNTEAFFGQGTRLTVV.